This T cell receptor beta chain was identified in a study of cytomegalovirus exposure and HLA in healthy donors. Study-wide findings and caveats: The majority of CMV-associated TCR beta chains were reported as apparently HLA-restricted in a later analysis. Rarity held for most TCR sequences, but there were some public TCRs that occurred in many donors. It was confirmed in vitro that a few of the CMV-associated chains were specific for CMV antigens.

A word on this clone: Its antigen is not identified.

PCR was performed using 60 Vbeta and 13 Jbeta primers. Clones were read by immunoSEQ multiplex PCR, and TCRdb kept only the in-frame ones, dropping some. Among about 65,000 clones, around 80% were seen once, and the ten largest hold around 4%. The sequencing sample was made of PBMCs. The sequence was obtained from a woman in her thirties in good health and CMV-seronegative.

The CDR3 reads CASSQAAQAGSGNTIYF. CDR3 coding DNA: TGCGCCAGCAGCCAAGCCGCACAGGCAGGATCTGGAAACACCATATATTTT. The chain couples TRBV4-3 to TRBJ1-3; D might be TRBD1 (5 bases). The CDR3 is 17 residues long. Germline CDR1 LGHNA, CDR2 YSLEER. Trimming cost V 1 base and J 1 base, with 14 bases left between them.